The 28 T cell receptor beta chains below all came from one sample that was sequenced in a study of blood T cell repertoires in COVID-19. Method: immunoSEQ multiplex PCR; TCRdb's copy keeps in-frame clones and lacks some. Of about 100,000 clones detected, 85% to 95% appear once; the ten largest clones hold less than 2%. The sequencing input was peripheral blood. Every receptor here comes from a man in his 60s with acute or convalescent COVID-19.

The chain couples TRBV3-1 (or the pseudogene TRBV3-2) to TRBJ1-1; no clear D gene. The CDR3 consists of 13 residues. V lost 0 bases to trimming and J lost 6 bases, with 8 bases between them. Germline loops: CDR1 LGHDT, CDR2 YNNKEL (reference sequence). Here the CDR3 reads CASSQETRAEAFF. The CDR3 DNA sequence: TGTGCCAGCAGCCAAGAAACCCGAGCTGAAGCTTTCTTT.

Written as DNA, the CDR3 is TGTGCCAGCGGGACTTCTAATTCACCCCTCCACTTT. Protein product: CASGTSNSPLHF. This chain joins TRBV19 and TRBJ1-6, with D possibly matching TRBD1 (5 bases). Germline V CDR1 and CDR2: LNHDA, SQIVND (reference sequence). V was trimmed by 9 bases and J by 6 bases, leaving 9 bases between them. CDR3 length: 12 residues.

The chain links TRBV16 to TRBJ1-5; weak D call: TRBD1 (5 bases). The V gene's germline CDR1 is KGHSY and CDR2 FQNENV. Trimming pared 1 base from V and 1 base from J, leaving 5 bases between. The CDR3 totals 14 residues. The CDR3 sequence is CASSQYRSNQPQHF. The DNA of the CDR3 is TGTGCCAGCAGCCAATACAGGAGCAATCAGCCCCAGCATTTT. The full variable domain, rest sourced from reference TRBV16 and TRBJ1-5, is GEEVAQTPKHLVRGEGQKAKLYCAPIKGHSYVFWYQQVLKNEFKFLISFQNENVFDETGMPKERFSAKCLPNSPCSLEIQATKLEDSAVYFCASSQYRSNQPQHFGDGTRLSIL.

The chain joins TRBV7-8 to TRBJ1-2; TRBD1 matches 9 bases. Trimming at V came to 5 bases and at J to 5 bases, leaving 9 bases not matched to a gene. In germline, CDR1 is SGHVS, CDR2 FQNEAQ. This CDR3 is built from 15 residues. The CDR3, as DNA: TGTGCCAGCAGCCCGGGACAGGGTGTAGGGTATGGCTACACCTTC. The encoded protein is CASSPGQGVGYGYTF.

The CDR3 region is CASSDRVDYGYTF. The CDR3 DNA sequence: TGTGCCAGCAGCGACAGGGTTGACTATGGCTACACCTTC. The V gene is TRBV5-4, the J gene TRBJ1-2; TRBD1 matches 7 bases. V shed 4 bases and J 3 bases; nucleotides not matched to a gene: 3. This CDR3 contains 13 residues. Germline V gene sequence: CDR1 SGHNT, CDR2 YYREEE (reference sequence).

The chain uses TRBV29-1 and TRBJ2-7, with 9 bases that match TRBD1. The CDR3 sequence is 14 residues long. The germline V gene has CDR1 SQVTM and CDR2 ANQGSEA. V was pared by 6 bases and J by 7 bases, with 13 bases of the junction left unmatched. CDR3 residues: CSVKPWTGAEEQYF. The CDR3 DNA reads as TGCAGCGTGAAACCCTGGACAGGGGCAGAAGAGCAGTACTTC.

V is TRBV4-3 and J is TRBJ2-3; a weak D match, TRBD2 (5 bases). V lost 1 base and J lost 1, with 9 bases in between. Germline V lookup: CDR1 LGHNA, CDR2 YSLEER. The CDR3 totals 15 residues. This chain's CDR3 is CASSQGGRRTDTQYF. CDR3 bases: TGCGCCAGCAGCCAAGGTGGGAGACGCACAGATACGCAGTATTTT.

The chain joins TRBV11-3 to TRBJ2-7, with 11 positions matching TRBD2. The germline gives CDR1 SGHNT, CDR2 YENEEA. J was trimmed by 3 bases and V by 0 bases; bases with no gene match: 10. This CDR3 comprises 18 residues. This CDR3 is CASSLDRLAGGPNYEQYF. CDR3 DNA sequence: TGTGCCAGCAGCTTAGATCGTCTAGCGGGAGGACCTAACTACGAGCAGTACTTC.

This chain joins TRBV19 and TRBJ2-7; 15 nucleotides line up with TRBD2. J was trimmed by 5 bases and V by 3 bases; bases with no gene match: 5. The V gene's germline CDR1 is LNHDA and CDR2 SQIVND (reference sequence). This CDR3 has 16 amino acids. This CDR3 is CASSIQGLAGGDEQYF. CDR3 nucleotides: TGTGCCAGTAGTATCCAGGGACTAGCGGGAGGCGACGAGCAGTACTTC.

This clone has a handful of counts. Written as DNA, the CDR3 is TGTGCCAGCACCTCTGGGACAGGGGACAATGAAAAACTGTTTTTT. Its translation is CASTSGTGDNEKLFF. This rearrangement joins TRBV28 to TRBJ1-4; 10 bases match TRBD1. J lost 5 bases, V lost 7 bases, and 7 bases had no gene match. Per germline, CDR1 MDHEN and CDR2 SYDVKM. This CDR3 comprises 15 residues.

The CDR3 nucleotides are TGTGCCAGTCACCTAGCGGGGGGGAATGAGCAGTTCTTC. Protein sequence: CASHLAGGNEQFF. The chain joins TRBV19 to TRBJ2-1; 12 bases match TRBD2. Germline V gene data show CDR1 as LNHDA and CDR2 as SQIVND (reference sequence). The CDR3 loop spans 13 amino acids. The J segment lost 7 bases and the V segment lost 8 bases, leaving 3 bases of the junction unmatched.

The rearrangement joins TRBV11-2 to TRBJ2-3, with 9 bases matching TRBD2. J gave up 6 bases and V 1 base, and 11 bases lay outside the gene matches. The germline gives CDR1 SGHAT, CDR2 FQNNGV. CDR3 size: 17 residues. CDR3 in amino acids: CASSLAPGGSGSDTQYF. The CDR3 DNA follows: TGTGCCAGCAGCTTAGCACCCGGCGGTAGCGGGAGTGATACGCAGTATTTT.

This clone was detected only once. The chain employs TRBV7-9 and TRBJ1-6; D gene uncertain. The CDR3 totals 17 residues. Germline V gene lookup returns CDR1 SEHNR and CDR2 FQNEAQ (reference sequence). V was trimmed by 5 bases and J by 4 bases, leaving 18 bases between them. CDR3 bases: TGTGCCAGCAGCGACGACCAGCAATGGGAGTATAATTCACCCCTCCACTTT. Translating gives CASSDDQQWEYNSPLHF.

The gene calls are TRBV30 and TRBJ2-1; TRBD2 matches at 9 bases. The CDR3 contains 14 residues. Germline V gene lookup returns CDR1 GTSNPN and CDR2 SVGIG (reference sequence). The trim removed 7 bases at V and 5 bases at J, leaving 9 bases unmatched. The CDR3 here is CASFGGRVNNEQFF. CDR3 nucleotide sequence: TGTGCCTCCTTTGGCGGGAGGGTTAACAATGAGCAGTTCTTC.

The chain carries TRBV27 and TRBJ2-1, with 7 nucleotides matching TRBD1. V dropped 5 bases and J dropped 10; count of bases not matched to a gene: 5. Germline V lookup: CDR1 MNHEY, CDR2 SMNVEV (reference sequence). The CDR3 is 12 amino acids. The CDR3 nucleotides read TGTGCCAGCAGTGGAACCAGGGGGGAGCAGTTCTTC. This gives the protein CASSGTRGEQFF.

V usage is TRBV19 and J usage is TRBJ2-5; 9 bases align to TRBD1. The junction had 8 bases not matched to a gene; V was cut back by 4 bases and J by 5 bases. CDR3 size: 15 residues. CDR1 is LNHDA and CDR2 is SQIVND in the germline V gene (reference sequence). The CDR3 DNA reads TGTGCCAGTAGTACACCGGGACAGGGTGCCGAGACCCAGTACTTC. It specifies CASSTPGQGAETQYF.

V and J are TRBV4-1 and TRBJ1-3; possibly TRBD1 for D (5 bases). V dropped 5 bases and J dropped 2 bases, with 16 bases sitting between them. CDR1 is MGHRA and CDR2 is YSYEKL in the germline V gene. This CDR3 is built from 16 residues. CDR3 coding DNA: TGCGCCAGCAGCTATAGCAGGGATTCGGCTGGAAACACCATATATTTT. Residues: CASSYSRDSAGNTIYF.

This clone was picked up a small number of times. The chain uses TRBV7-2 and TRBJ2-7; weak D call: TRBD2 (5 bases). In germline, CDR1 is SGHTA, CDR2 FQGNSA. The CDR3 runs 15 residues. The ends were cut back, 1 base at V and 9 bases at J, with 19 bases in the middle. CDR3 nucleotides: TGTGCCAGCAGCTTAGAAGGCGGGCGATCGAGAGGGCAGTACTTC. Translating it yields CASSLEGGRSRGQYF.

This clone was recorded once. J is TRBJ1-4 and V is TRBV27, with TRBD1 as a possible D gene (5 bases). The CDR3 runs 13 residues. CDR1 and CDR2 (germline): MNHEY, SMNVEV (reference sequence). V was shortened by 8 bases and J by 4 bases, with 11 bases between the two germline ends. The CDR3 DNA reads TGTGCCAGCCTTGACAGACTTAATGAAAAACTGTTTTTT. Amino acid sequence: CASLDRLNEKLFF.

This sequence joins TRBV7-2 and TRBJ1-5; no definite D call. CDR1 SGHTA and CDR2 FQGNSA come from the germline V gene. The V and J ends lost 8 bases and 3 bases respectively, with 11 bases between them. CDR3 length equals 13 residues. CDR3 nucleotide sequence: TGTGCCAGCTTGAGAGACATCAATCAGCCCCAGCATTTT. Its protein product is CASLRDINQPQHF.

The J gene is TRBJ1-1, the V gene TRBV12-5; D is possibly TRBD1 (6 bases). The germline V and J ends were trimmed by 4 bases and 2 bases, with 8 bases remaining between them. There are 13 residues in the CDR3. Germline CDR1 is LGHNT and CDR2 is FRNRAP. In DNA form, the CDR3 reads TGTGCTAGTGGTTCGGGGACAAACACTGAAGCTTTCTTT. Protein sequence: CASGSGTNTEAFF.

This clone appeared a few times. The chain is built from TRBV2 and TRBJ2-1; 9 nucleotides agree with TRBD1. The germline gives CDR1 SNHLY, CDR2 FYNNEI. This CDR3 region has 14 residues. Trimming cost V 6 bases and J 2 bases; bases outside gene matches: 2. The CDR3 is CASRRTGAYNEQFF. In nucleotides, the CDR3 is TGTGCCAGCAGAAGGACAGGGGCCTACAATGAGCAGTTCTTC.

The chain is built from TRBV4-3 and TRBJ2-6; maybe TRBD2 (6 bases). The CDR3 runs 17 residues. CDR1 LGHNA and CDR2 YSLEER come from the germline V gene. V was pared by 4 bases and J by 1 base, with 14 bases between. The CDR3 bases are TGCGCCAGCAGCCCCGATCTAGCGTTTTCTGGGGCCAACGTCCTGACTTTC. Protein: CASSPDLAFSGANVLTF.

The V call is TRBV5-1, the J call TRBJ2-3; TRBD1 is a possible D gene (6 bases). Germline V gene sequence: CDR1 SGHRS, CDR2 YFSETQ. The CDR3 length is 15 residues. The ends were cut back, 1 base at V and 2 bases at J, with 11 bases in the middle. CDR3 sequence (DNA): TGCGCCAGCAGCTTGACCGGGACAACCACAGATACGCAGTATTTT. Translation: CASSLTGTTTDTQYF.

The J gene is TRBJ1-2, the V gene TRBV28; D is perhaps TRBD1 (5 bases). The CDR3 spans 15 residues. Looked up from germline, CDR1 is MDHEN and CDR2 is SYDVKM. The V end lost 6 bases, the J end lost 6 bases, and 20 bases lay between the germline ends. DNA of the CDR3: TGTGCCAGCAGCTCCACCGGCGACAGTAAGAATGGCTACACCTTC. This codes for CASSSTGDSKNGYTF.

This clone appeared a single time. The J gene is TRBJ2-2, the V gene TRBV5-4; TRBD2 is a possible D gene (6 bases). The CDR3 totals 17 residues. The V gene's germline CDR1 is SGHNT and CDR2 YYREEE (reference sequence). Trimming cost V 2 bases and J 6 bases, with 20 bases left between them. DNA of the CDR3: TGTGCCAGCAGCTTCGGGCTTACTATTTCGGGGGCCGGGGAGCTGTTTTTT. Encoded protein: CASSFGLTISGAGELFF.

The chain combines TRBV6-6 with TRBJ2-3; 13 bases map to TRBD2. The germline CDR1 and CDR2 sequences are MNHNY and SVGAGI (reference sequence). CDR3 length: 16 amino acids. V shed 5 bases and J 2 bases; nucleotides not matched to a gene: 4. The CDR3 coding sequence is TGTGCCAGCAGTCCCGGGACTAGCGGGATCACAGATACGCAGTATTTT. This gives the protein CASSPGTSGITDTQYF.

This clone was picked up one time. The V and J genes are TRBV5-1 and TRBJ2-1, with 7 positions matching TRBD1. CDR3 size: 16 residues. V shed 3 bases and J 6 bases; nucleotides not matched to a gene: 12. Germline V lookup: CDR1 SGHRS, CDR2 YFSETQ. CDR3 nucleotides: TGCGCCAGCAGCTCGAGCCCCGGGACAGCCTCCAATGAGCAGTTCTTC. It translates to CASSSSPGTASNEQFF.